This TCR beta chain was sequenced during a study of blood T cell repertoires in COVID-19. Looking at the study overall: Researchers got acute and convalescent COVID-19 samples from the United States, Italy and Spain. The analysed material was cDNA or gDNA that came from T cells, B-cell-depleted T cells, or PBMCs.

The CDR3 sequence is 18 residues long. Study processing details: Nucleated cell counts were estimated from reference gene primer amplification. The protocol was immunoSEQ multiplex PCR, while the TCRdb copy is restricted to in-frame clones and leaves out a portion. V and J calls and clone size are given by that table; D and trimming were obtained from the DNA. The data hold 300,000 or so clones, with around nine tenths observed a single time. The sequencing sample was made of peripheral blood. This chain joins TRBV21-1 and TRBJ1-6; TRBD1 reflects the table's D call only, with no check against the DNA. TRBV21-1 is described as a pseudogene. The origin of this receptor is a man in his 70s with acute or convalescent COVID-19. The CDR3 bases are TGTGCCAGCAGCACTCAGCCCGCCCTGACAGGGGAAATTTCACCCCTCCACTTT. Its protein is CASSTQPALTGEISPLHF.